Included here is one TCR beta chain sequence, with context. Profiled with immunoSEQ multiplex PCR; TCRdb holds only in-frame clones, not every one. The data contain about 200,000 clones, 85% of them singletons. This sample was taken from a study of blood T cell repertoires in COVID-19. Study details: Sources were T cells, B-cell-depleted T cells, or PBMCs; the material itself was cDNA or gDNA.

This CDR3 comprises 12 residues. Germline CDR1 SNHLY, CDR2 FYNNEI. V dropped 5 bases and J dropped 0 bases, with 4 bases sitting between them. Sequenced: peripheral blood. The chain couples TRBV2 to TRBJ1-1; D call uncertain. This TCR derives from a man aged 55-75 years with COVID-19, enrolled during active disease. The CDR3 sequence is CASSLLNTEAFF. As DNA, the CDR3 is TGTGCCAGCAGTCTTTTGAACACTGAAGCTTTCTTT.